What follows are 22 T cell receptor beta chains derived from one specimen sequenced in a study of glioma-infiltrating T cells (TCRdb year 2016). The sample was run on an Illumina MiSeq. TCR alpha and beta CDR3 regions were amplified with the iRepertoire nested amplicon-rescue multiplex PCR (arm-PCR) platform from RNA. The raw public data were reprocessed by TCRdb itself: fastp quality trimming at Q25, MiXCR clonotype calling, in-frame beta chains only. CDR3 protein sequences are deduplicated, and each keeps its most common genes and DNA. The sample profile shows under 150,000 distinct CDR3 sequences; 20% to 25% of them were found once. The biggest ten clones account for over 25% of the sample. The sample comprised glioma tissue, nonneoplastic brain tissue, or PBMCs (not recorded which). These receptors were obtained from a human donor with low-grade glioma or glioblastoma, undergoing nonglioma brain surgery, or in good health (not recorded which).

The sample holds many counts of this clonotype. The gene calls are TRBV24-1 and TRBJ1-1; no definite D call. The CDR3 is made up of 13 amino acids. The V end lost 6 bases, the J end lost 1 base, and 8 bases lay between the germline ends. Germline V gene lookup returns CDR1 KGHDR and CDR2 SFDVKD. The CDR3 DNA is TGTGCCACCAGTTTTGCAGAGAACACTGAAGCTTTCTTT. This translates into CATSFAENTEAFF.

This chain uses TRBV4-1 with TRBJ2-1; 8 nucleotides match TRBD2. The germline CDR1 and CDR2 sequences are MGHRA and YSYEKL. There are 14 residues in the CDR3. V shed 8 bases, J shed 8 bases, and the junction held 11 bases outside the gene matches. DNA of the CDR3: TGCGCCAGCGCTGGGATTAGCGGGGAGGATGAGCAGTTCTTC. Its translation: CASAGISGEDEQFF.

The sample holds a few counts of this clonotype. The V gene is TRBV27, the J gene TRBJ2-1; TRBD2 is a possible D gene (6 bases). This CDR3 is built from 13 residues. The germline V gene has CDR1 MNHEY and CDR2 SMNVEV (reference sequence). The V end was cut by 5 bases, the J end by 7 bases, with 12 bases between. The CDR3 spells CASSDPAGNEQFF. CDR3 DNA: TGTGCCAGCAGTGACCCCGCGGGGAATGAGCAGTTCTTC.

In this sample, this clonotype turned up many times. The chain's CDR3 is CASSLMTGSLHF. In DNA, the CDR3 is TGTGCCAGCAGTTTGATGACCGGTTCCCTCCACTTT. The chain recombines TRBV28 with TRBJ1-6; D not resolved. The CDR3 runs to 12 residues. Looked up from germline, CDR1 is MDHEN and CDR2 is SYDVKM. The V end was cut by 3 bases, the J end by 14 bases, with 11 bases between. Full variable domain (remainder filled in from reference TRBV28 and TRBJ1-6): DVKVTQSSRYLVKRTGEKVFLECVQDMDHENMFWYRQDPGLGLRLIYFSYDVKMKEKGDIPEGYSVSREKKERFSLILESASTNQTSMYLCASSLMTGSLHFGNGTRLTVT.

This chain links TRBV19 with TRBJ2-3, with 10 bases that match TRBD2. Unmatched junction bases numbered 6, after V lost 4 bases and J lost 5 bases. The CDR3 loop spans 15 amino acids. Looked up from germline, CDR1 is LNHDA and CDR2 is SQIVND (reference sequence). This CDR3 reads CASSTLAGEGDTQYF. For the CDR3, the DNA is TGTGCCAGTAGTACCCTAGCGGGGGAAGGAGATACGCAGTATTTT.

This clonotype has ten or more counts. The chain carries TRBV15 and TRBJ2-5, with D hard to call. The germline V and J ends were trimmed by 0 bases and 3 bases, with 5 bases remaining between them. Germline CDR1 LNHNV, CDR2 YYDKDF (reference sequence). This CDR3 is 13 amino acids long. CDR3 region: CATSRDPEETQYF. In DNA, the CDR3 is TGTGCCACCAGCAGAGATCCAGAAGAGACCCAGTACTTC. The whole variable domain, remainder taken from reference TRBV15 and TRBJ2-5, is DAMVIQNPRYQVTQFGKPVTLSCSQTLNHNVMYWYQQKSSQAPKLLFHYYDKDFNNEADTPDNFQSRRPNTSFCFLDIRSPGLGDTAMYLCATSRDPEETQYFGPGTRLLVL.

The chain employs TRBV7-6 and TRBJ1-1; 7 bases align to TRBD1. J lost 9 bases, V lost 4 bases, and 14 bases had no gene match. This CDR3 has 15 residues. CDR1 SGHVS and CDR2 FNYEAQ come from the germline V gene. CDR3 protein: CASSSISGGTPKAFF. The CDR3, as DNA: TGTGCCAGCAGCTCCATTTCAGGGGGAACCCCGAAAGCTTTCTTT.

As to this clonotype: This may come from a read error, since a much larger clone is one base off. The chain has TRBV20-1 and TRBJ1-1; D is unclear. The length of the CDR3 is 12 residues. Germline CDR1 is DFQATT and CDR2 is SNEGSKA (reference sequence). V lost 6 bases to trimming and J lost 10 bases, with 18 bases between them. CDR3 region: CSARPGISGAFF. Here the CDR3 DNA reads TGCAGTGCCCGGCCCGGGATTTCTGGAGCTTTCTTT.

This clonotype occurred a few times. The chain combines TRBV7-6 with TRBJ2-7, with D hard to call. The V gene's germline CDR1 is SGHVS and CDR2 FNYEAQ. The germline V and J ends were trimmed by 0 bases and 2 bases, with 5 bases remaining between them. The CDR3 runs to 13 residues. The CDR3 sequence is CASSLAQTYEQYV. The DNA of the CDR3 is TGTGCCAGCAGCTTAGCCCAGACCTACGAGCAGTACGTC.

CDR3 sequence: CASSPQGEGTEAFF. In DNA, the CDR3 is TGTGCCAGCAGTCCACAGGGCGAGGGCACTGAAGCTTTCTTT. The chain recombines TRBV12-3 or TRBV12-4 with TRBJ1-1, with D perhaps TRBD1 (6 bases). The CDR3 spans 14 residues. V lost 5 bases and J 4 bases, leaving 14 bases between the germline ends.

This chain uses TRBV7-9 with TRBJ2-2; possible D gene TRBD2, 5 bases. The germline gives CDR1 SEHNR, CDR2 FQNEAQ (reference sequence). The V and J ends lost 1 base and 4 bases respectively, with 7 bases between them. The CDR3 runs 14 residues. CDR3 loop: CASSLGGITGELFF. CDR3 DNA: TGTGCCAGCAGCTTAGGAGGGATCACCGGGGAGCTGTTTTTT.

This clonotype has a count of ten or more. The genes are TRBV25-1 and TRBJ1-6; D remains unclear. The CDR3 covers 13 residues. Trimming left V 8 bases short and J 10 bases short, with 15 bases between. Germline CDR1 MGHDK, CDR2 SYGVNS. CDR3 residues: CASAPAAGSPLHF. The CDR3 coding sequence is TGTGCCAGCGCCCCCGCGGCTGGATCACCCCTCCACTTT.

In its sample, this clonotype was seen once. The V and J genes are TRBV30 and TRBJ2-1, with TRBD2 as a possible D gene (6 bases). Trimming removed 4 bases from V and 3 bases from J, with 7 bases in between. The CDR3 extends over 12 amino acids. Per the germline V gene, CDR1 is GTSNPN and CDR2 is SVGIG (reference sequence). This CDR3 reads CAWKAGYNEQFF. CDR3 bases: TGTGCCTGGAAAGCGGGCTACAATGAGCAGTTCTTC.

This chain connects TRBV20-1 to TRBJ2-7; D remains ambiguous. CDR1 is DFQATT and CDR2 is SNEGSKA in the germline V gene (reference sequence). V shed 6 bases and J shed 1 base, with 10 bases lying between them. The CDR3 sequence is 12 residues long. The CDR3 bases are TGCAGTGCGCGCTATTCTTCCTACGAGCAGTACGTC. Translating gives CSARYSSYEQYV.

The chain links TRBV18 to TRBJ1-3; D gene ambiguous. V was cut by 0 bases and J by 0 bases, with 12 bases left in between. The CDR3 is 17 residues long. From germline, CDR1 is KGHSH and CDR2 LQKENI. CDR3 residues: CASSPPALQSSGNTIYF. DNA of the CDR3: TGTGCCAGCTCACCACCCGCCTTACAGAGCTCTGGAAACACCATATATTTT.

J is TRBJ2-3 and V is TRBV7-9, with D tentatively TRBD2 (7 bases). CDR1 and CDR2 from the germline V gene are SEHNR and FQNEAQ (reference sequence). V was shortened by 5 bases and J by 6 bases, with 18 bases between the two germline ends. CDR3 length equals 15 residues. The CDR3 nucleotides read TGTGCCAGCAGCCCTAGACGGCGGGGGCCGGATACGCAGTATTTT. Its protein product is CASSPRRRGPDTQYF.

The V call is TRBV4-1, the J call TRBJ2-3, with 8 bases lining up with TRBD2. J lost 0 bases, V lost 0 bases, and 8 bases had no gene match. This CDR3 has 18 amino acids. Germline assignment: CDR1 MGHRA and CDR2 YSYEKL. The CDR3: CASSQDSTSAPSTDTQYF. DNA for the CDR3: TGCGCCAGCAGCCAAGACTCGACTAGCGCCCCTAGCACAGATACGCAGTATTTT.

The chain combines TRBV3-1 with TRBJ2-1; D may be TRBD2 (7 bases). Germline V gene lookup returns CDR1 LGHDT and CDR2 YNNKEL (reference sequence). V was cut by 7 bases and J by 4 bases, with 17 bases left in between. The CDR3 runs to 15 residues. The CDR3 spells CASTPVEGGYNEQFF. DNA for the CDR3: TGTGCCAGCACCCCGGTGGAGGGGGGGTACAATGAGCAGTTCTTC.

The chain joins TRBV2 to TRBJ2-7; a weak D match, TRBD2 (6 bases). Trimming stripped 8 bases from V and 0 bases from J, with 11 bases between. This CDR3 has 13 amino acids. Germline lookup yields CDR1 SNHLY and CDR2 FYNNEI. The CDR3 loop is CASRDWHSYEQYV. The CDR3 DNA sequence: TGTGCCAGCCGGGACTGGCACTCCTACGAGCAGTACGTC.

This clonotype has more than one count but fewer than ten. The V call is TRBV20-1, the J call TRBJ2-7; TRBD1 matches at 7 bases. J lost 2 bases, V lost 3 bases, and 7 bases had no gene match. The CDR3 contains 14 residues. The germline V gene encodes CDR1 DFQATT and CDR2 SNEGSKA (reference sequence). DNA for the CDR3: TGCAGTGCTAGTCGACAGGGTCGGCCCTACGAGCAGTACGTC. Its protein product is CSASRQGRPYEQYV.

The table lists this clonotype with many counts. The V call is TRBV7-2, the J call TRBJ2-5, with 13 bases lining up with TRBD2. The junction had 1 base not matched to a gene; V was cut back by 4 bases and J by 2 bases. Germline V CDR1 and CDR2: SGHTA, FQGNSA. The CDR3 length is 15 residues. CDR3 amino acids: CASSSTSGGQETQYF. CDR3 nucleotide sequence: TGTGCCAGCAGCTCGACTAGCGGGGGGCAAGAGACCCAGTACTTC.

V is TRBV6-2 or TRBV6-3 and J is TRBJ2-7, with D unresolved. The V and J ends lost 6 bases and 2 bases respectively, with 5 bases between them. CDR1 and CDR2 (germline): MNHEY, SVGEGT. CDR3 size: 11 residues. CDR3: CASRDPYEQYV. Written as DNA, the CDR3 is TGTGCCAGCAGGGACCCCTACGAGCAGTACGTC.